The clone carrying this T cell receptor beta chain was seen ten or more times. A unique molecular identifier was carried by every single TCR cDNA molecule. One entry per CDR3 protein, called by TCRdb with MiXCR from the 5' RACE reads. The sample has roughly 18,000 distinct CDR3 sequences, 9.2% seen once; the top ten hold less than 25%. The CDR3 loop spans 19 amino acids. The J segment lost 1 base and the V segment lost 4 bases, leaving 10 bases of the junction unmatched. In germline, CDR1 is LGHNA, CDR2 YNFKEQ. Time point indicated: blood at routine non-recurrence follow-up after resection. No cell sorting; template was whole RNA from tumor, lung tissue or PBMC. The data originate from a study of spatial heterogeneity in lung cancer.

Sequencing used PBMCs, obtained at follow-up. The chain links TRBV4-2 to TRBJ2-1, with TRBD2 matching 13 bases. This TCR was sampled from a male donor with early-stage non-small cell lung cancer. Written as DNA, the CDR3 is TGTGCCAGCAGCCGAGGACTAGCGGGAGTATCCAGTTCCTACAATGAGCAGTTCTTC. It encodes CASSRGLAGVSSSYNEQFF.